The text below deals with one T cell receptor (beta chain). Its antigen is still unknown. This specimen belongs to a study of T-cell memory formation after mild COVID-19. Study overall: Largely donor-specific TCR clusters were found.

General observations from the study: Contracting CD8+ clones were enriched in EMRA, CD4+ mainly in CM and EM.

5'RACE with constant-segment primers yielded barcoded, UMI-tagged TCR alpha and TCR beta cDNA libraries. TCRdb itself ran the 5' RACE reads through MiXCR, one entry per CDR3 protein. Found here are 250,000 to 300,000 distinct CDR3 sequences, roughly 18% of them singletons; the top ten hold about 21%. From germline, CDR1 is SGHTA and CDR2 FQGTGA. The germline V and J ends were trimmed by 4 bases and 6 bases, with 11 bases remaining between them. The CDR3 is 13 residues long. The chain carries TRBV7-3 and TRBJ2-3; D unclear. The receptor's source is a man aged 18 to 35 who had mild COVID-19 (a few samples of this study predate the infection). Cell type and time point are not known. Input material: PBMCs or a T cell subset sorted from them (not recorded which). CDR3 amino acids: CASSWRSPDTQYF. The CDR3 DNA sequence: TGTGCCAGCAGCTGGAGAAGCCCCGATACGCAGTATTTT.